The 5 T cell receptor beta chains reported below all come from one sample, sequenced in a study of prognosis after radiotherapy for stage I lung cancer. Genomic DNA was subjected to two-round multiplex PCR for amplification of TCR beta CDR3. Specific primers for each TRBV and TRBJ gene were what first-round PCR used. TCRdb reprocessed the multiplex PCR reads via MiXCR and lists one record per CDR3 protein. The table lists some 15,000 distinct CDR3 sequences, about a quarter of them singletons. This specimen was PBMCs, taken before or after stereotactic body radiation therapy (not recorded which). These receptor sequences come from a donor aged 50 or older with non-small cell lung cancer.

In this sample, this clonotype turned up many times. The V call is TRBV5-6, the J call TRBJ2-3, with TRBD2 matching 7 bases. The ends lost 5 bases at V and 2 bases at J; junction bases unmatched: 5. From germline, CDR1 is SGHDT and CDR2 YYEEEE. The CDR3 extends over 14 amino acids. The CDR3 DNA is TGTGCCAGCAGTCGGGGACTAACCACAGATACGCAGTATTTT. The encoded protein is CASSRGLTTDTQYF.

This clonotype is medium-sized by share. The chain has TRBV11-2 and TRBJ2-1; the D gene is possibly TRBD2 (5 bases). This CDR3 contains 15 residues. V was cut by 0 bases and J by 0 bases, with 6 bases left in between. CDR1 is SGHAT, CDR2 FQNNGV, per germline. This chain's CDR3 is CASSLEGSSYNEQFF. In DNA, the CDR3 is TGTGCCAGCAGCTTAGAGGGGAGCTCCTACAATGAGCAGTTCTTC.

On this clonotype itself: Only one base separates this from a far larger clonotype, so it likely reflects a read error. The J gene is TRBJ1-4, the V gene TRBV6-9, with 10 bases aligning to TRBD1. Germline-derived CDR1 and CDR2 are MNHGY and SVAAGI. Trimming at V came to 4 bases and at J to 12 bases, leaving 8 bases not matched to a gene. The CDR3 loop spans 14 amino acids. CDR3 amino acids: CASSLGQGNEQLFF. In DNA, the CDR3 is TGTGCCAGCAGTTTGGGACAGGGGAACGAACAACTGTTTTTT.

This clonotype was counted ten times or more. The rearrangement joins TRBV5-1 to TRBJ1-5, with TRBD1 identical over 7 bases. V shed 4 bases and J 5 bases; nucleotides not matched to a gene: 9. The CDR3 covers 15 residues. The germline gives CDR1 SGHRS, CDR2 YFSETQ. The DNA of the CDR3 is TGCGCCAGCAGCCGGAGTCCCGGGACAGATCAGCCCCAGCATTTT. Its translation: CASSRSPGTDQPQHF. Supplemented by reference TRBV5-1 and TRBJ1-5, the full variable domain reads KAGVTQTPRYLIKTRGQQVTLSCSPISGHRSVSWYQQTPGQGLQFLFEYFSETQRNKGNFPGRFSGRQFSNSRSEMNVSTLELGDSALYLCASSRSPGTDQPQHFGDGTRLSIL.

With respect to this clonotype: This likely stems from a read error, as it lies one base from a far larger clone. The gene calls are TRBV5-5 and TRBJ2-3, with 7 bases matching TRBD2. CDR1 SGHKS and CDR2 YYEKEE come from the germline V gene (reference sequence). The CDR3 is made up of 15 amino acids. V was pared by 5 bases and J by 2 bases, with 8 bases of the junction left unmatched. CDR3 region: CASRDASGPTDTQYF. In DNA form, the CDR3 reads TGTGCCAGCAGGGACGCTAGCGGACCCACAGATACGCAGTATTTT.